This TCR beta chain was identified during a study of T cell repertoires in cytomegalovirus infection. As for this clonotype: Its target is not known.

Study-wide findings and caveats: Identification of carriers of CMV plus the relevant HLA was achieved through cumulative public TCR beta family frequency. HLA-C-restricted, CMV-specific TCR beta clonotypes were dominant ex vivo.

TCRdb called the reads again in MiXCR, with one record for every CDR3 protein. The sample records roughly 640,000 distinct CDR3 sequences, 20% to 25% being singletons. This sequence originates from a human donor in good health (CMV status not recorded). Some clones in this sample may be carry-over from other donors' samples. The source material was CD8+ T cells from PBMCs.

The CDR3 reads CASSLQDPLREPQHF. CDR3 nucleotides: TGTGCCAGCAGTCTCCAGGACCCACTAAGGGAGCCCCAGCATTTT. V and J are TRBV27 and TRBJ1-5; D remains unclear. The CDR3 extends over 15 amino acids. The ends were cut back, 5 bases at V and 8 bases at J, with 19 bases in the middle. Germline lookup yields CDR1 MNHEY and CDR2 SMNVEV (reference sequence).